This TCR beta chain derives from a study of blood T cells in healthy people across ages. Germline V gene data show CDR1 as SGHRS and CDR2 as YFSETQ. CDR3 length equals 13 residues. Trimming took 0 bases from V and 5 from J, leaving 9 bases between them. Combining a sample-barcoded 5' primer with a J-beta primer mix, a second PCR ran for roughly 7 to 12 cycles. TCRdb re-called the 5' RACE reads through MiXCR, storing one row per CDR3 protein. This table has more than 1,400,000 distinct CDR3 sequences, roughly 40% appearing once. V gene TRBV5-1 combines with J gene TRBJ2-7, with D unclear. The sequencing input was blood. The source of this sequence is a woman between 18 and 29 years old in good health. The chain's CDR3 is CASSLAVGNEQYF. As DNA, the CDR3 is TGCGCCAGCAGCTTGGCCGTGGGGAACGAGCAGTACTTC.